This T cell receptor (beta chain) was identified in a study of cytomegalovirus exposure and HLA in healthy donors. The protocol was immunoSEQ multiplex PCR, while the TCRdb copy is restricted to in-frame clones and leaves out a portion. The table includes more than 95,000 clones, 85% to 95% detected once. Among the 90 to 150 subjects of the validation cohort, separate from the approximately 660-subject first cohort, were the donors. As concerns this clone: Its antigen is as yet unknown.

General study points: According to a subsequent analysis, TCR clusters identified in the first cohort showed a tendency to co-occur across the 110 or so validation repertoires. Most TCRs appeared rarely, but some public TCRs recurred in many donors. The study designated 150 to 200 TCR beta chains cytomegalovirus-associated.

This clonotype was sampled from a woman aged 18-29 years in good health and CMV-seronegative. The sample consisted of PBMCs.

The CDR3 nucleotides are TGTGCCAGCAGCGTAGGACGGGGTTTGAATGAGCAGTTCTTC. Translation gives CASSVGRGLNEQFF. V is TRBV9 and J is TRBJ2-1; possibly TRBD2 for D (5 bases). The V gene's germline CDR1 is SGDLS and CDR2 YYNGEE. CDR3 size: 14 residues. The ends were cut back, 0 bases at V and 7 bases at J, with 11 bases in the middle.